The sequence of this TCR beta chain was determined in a study of T cells after yellow fever vaccination. In the case of this clonotype: The junction shows a germline mismatch at one end, possibly a read error.

TCRdb ran MiXCR on the 5' RACE reads and lists one entry per CDR3 protein. The sample consists of 85,000 to 100,000 distinct CDR3 sequences, less than 6% of them appearing once. The sequence was collected from a young man who received the YFV17D yellow fever vaccine. The source was CD8+ T cells sorted from PBMCs, collected 10 days after the yellow fever booster vaccination.

This chain's CDR3 is CGSTLGGTTEAFF. The DNA of the CDR3 is TGTGGCAGCACCCTGGGGGGTACCACTGAAGCTTTCTTT. The rearrangement uses TRBV12-3 or TRBV12-4 and TRBJ1-1, with D possibly being TRBD1 (5 bases). The CDR3 has 13 amino acids.